The subject of this entry is one TCR beta chain. Its antigen is currently unknown. An end of the junction differs from the germline gene, which may be a read error. These data are taken from a study of T cells in localized non-small cell lung cancer. Whole-study findings and limits: When the top 100 tumor clones were examined, a median approximately 62 of them also appeared in the adjacent lung, which was paired and uninvolved. The study linked higher blood T cell density to longer overall survival.

This CDR3 comprises 16 residues. From germline, CDR1 is SSHAT and CDR2 FNYEAQ (reference sequence). Using immunoSEQ multiplex PCR, the repertoire was profiled, and TCRdb retains in-frame clones only, with some absent. The sample has almost 40,000 clones; 79% are singletons. The chain links TRBV7-7 to TRBJ2-6; a weak D match, TRBD1 (5 bases). The sequencing used PBMCs, collected before any cancer treatment. The TCR sequence derives from a woman aged 35 to 70 with stage II squamous cell lung carcinoma. CDR3 bases: TGTGCTAGCAGTCCAATAGGGGTAGCTGGGGCCAACGTCCTGACTTTC. Translating gives CASSPIGVAGANVLTF. Filled out from reference TRBV7-7 and TRBJ2-6, the complete variable domain reads GAGVSQSPRYKVTKRGQDVTLRCDPISSHATLYWYQQALGQGPEFLTYFNYEAQPDKSGLPSDRFSAERPEGSISTLTIQRTEQRDSAMYRCASSPIGVAGANVLTFGAGSRLTVL.